This TCR beta chain is from a study of regulatory T cells in long-lasting Graves disease (dated by TCRdb to the early 2020s). The study in broad terms: Newly diagnosed Graves' disease patients had taken antithyroid drugs for less than 3 months. The study took place in China and was registered as a clinical trial. A total of approximately 35 samples underwent TCR sequencing: about 13 from persistent and roughly 20 from newly diagnosed Graves' disease patients. Peripheral blood TCR sequencing and RNA sequencing compared persistent Graves' disease patients with newly diagnosed Graves' disease patients. Results the study describes overall, beyond this receptor: Patients with persistent disease shared more public clonotypes (around 2,500) than newly diagnosed patients did (more than 900). As a limitation, the authors acknowledged that the small sample size may reduce accuracy. Sequencing and analysis were restricted to the TCR beta chain. Persistent Graves' disease patients showed lower TCR Shannon entropy and fewer highly expanded clones than newly diagnosed patients, suggesting clonal expansion. Peripheral blood alone was examined, since thyroid tissue, which constituted the primary lesion, could not be accessed.

The method behind the library was multiplex PCR. Data came from an Illumina HiSeq 4000. To build TCR beta libraries, CDR3 regions were amplified by Arm-PCR using iRepertoire HTBI primers. Gel purification was performed on PCR products prior to sequencing. In the authors' own workflow: Across samples, around 62 TRBV and 15 or so TRBJ segments were identified and used for gene usage analysis of CDR3 amino acid clonotypes. Filtered high-quality paired reads were merged into contigs using COPE and FqMerger. Contigs were aligned with BLAST to IMGT TRBV, TRBD and TRBJ reference genes, and CDR3 was defined per IMGT. Highly expanded clones were defined as clonotypes with a frequency above 0.1%. Repertoire diversity was measured by Shannon entropy, and V-J evenness by the Gini coefficient. Clonotypes shared by more than one individual were considered public. In TCRdb, the public reads were trimmed at Q25 with fastp and aligned with MiXCR, with productive beta chains retained. For every CDR3 protein sequence, its rows merge into one entry that carries the most common genes and DNA. TCRdb assigned the V and J calls; the authors' analysis was not used. The sample profile shows around 320,000 distinct CDR3 sequences; 16% of them were found once. About 27% of the sample is held by the ten biggest clonotypes.

The intended sense of this specimen's time point label: newly diagnosed GD, antithyroid drugs for less than 3 months. For both TCR sequencing and RNA sequencing, RNA was extracted from PBMCs in TRIzol. The diagnosis of Graves' disease was made according to American Thyroid Association guidelines. The patients came from an endocrinology department in Xi'an, China. Each patient gave approximately 9 milliliters of peripheral blood, collected in an EDTA anticoagulant tube. Ficoll Paque Plus density gradient separation was used to isolate PBMCs, and no further T cell sorting was done. RNA quality was checked with an Agilent 2100 Bioanalyzer and agarose gel, and concentration with a NanoDrop 2000. Regarding this clonotype: The target of this receptor is not known. Base qualities are not at hand, and no much larger clone is one base apart.

The data also belong to a second study, concerning T cells in Graves' hyperthyroidism and ophthalmopathy. Taken from the second paper: Graves' hyperthyroidism was defined as stable when no progression to ophthalmopathy occurred over 18 months of follow-up. The hyperthyroidism patients were between 18 and 65 years old and newly diagnosed, with a disease duration of less than 2 months. Any patient with an uncontrolled infection, another autoimmune disease, pregnancy or lactation was excluded. Diagnoses relied on clinical symptoms, serum thyroxine and TRAb, thyroid ultrasound and orbital computed tomography. A first-round RT-PCR of the TCR CDR3 used the HTBI primer set with the Qiagen OneStep RT-PCR kit. Most expanded thyroid clonotypes (frequency above 0.001) were also found in blood, which suggests that blood repertoires may mirror thyroid immune responses. In cross-validation, a model built on a 13 V-J signature told ophthalmopathy apart from stable hyperthyroidism with approximately 90% sensitivity and about 81% specificity, and in testing the same model reached 80%/75%. During validation, the model predicted progression to ophthalmopathy a median of approximately 6.5 months ahead of onset, with roughly 65% sensitivity and 72.22% specificity. TCR V-J signatures able to tell the groups apart were searched for in a discovery cohort of some 97 patients, of whom over 40 had Graves' ophthalmopathy and roughly 59 had stable Graves' hyperthyroidism. Prospective prediction of ophthalmopathy was tested in an independent validation cohort of 18 to 20 hyperthyroidism patients and approximately 17 patients who later progressed to ophthalmopathy. The approximately 100 discovery patients were randomly divided into training and test sets at a 7:3 ratio. In roughly six Graves' hyperthyroidism patients, the study also compared T-cell repertoires from thyroid tissue with T-cell repertoires from blood. After blood sampling, hyperthyroidism patients were treated with methimazole at a starting dose of 30 mg daily, and ophthalmopathy patients were treated with high-dose intravenous methylprednisolone. Libraries were constructed in a second round of multiplex PCR, after which size selection and purification were performed. Sequencing of the libraries was done on an Illumina HiSeq2000 using paired-end 100 bp reads. SOAPnuke was used to process the raw data, throwing out any read that contained adapters or uncalled bases, had a mean Phred below 15, or lacked an exact constant-primer or identifier match. COPE v1.2.5 was used to merge the high-quality paired reads, and each unique nucleotide sequence was defined as a clonotype. Clonotypes were aligned to IMGT TRBV, TRBD and TRBJ reference segments using MiTCR v1.1. Analysis was restricted to V-J combinations with a frequency above 0.0001, which covered 99% to 99.2% of repertoires. The TCS score was defined as F50 (clonal expansion) divided by E x V (chaos), with BLOSUM62-based TCRdist calculated between CDR3 peptides within each V-J. Welch's t-statistics and random forest reduced 500 to 550 V-J features to roughly 13, which were used in a naive Bayes classifier (R e1071). Sample size was not statistically predetermined, and blinding of investigators to group allocation was not performed. The paper reports TCR Vbeta CDR3 sequencing of roughly 140 peripheral blood samples: over 40 ophthalmopathy, around 80 hyperthyroidism and around 17 progressor patients.

The sample was peripheral blood mononuclear cells (PBMCs), taken at new diagnosis, from a patient treated with antithyroid drugs. This clonotype originated in a man aged 40-55 years with Graves disease. Donor details come from another sample of the same person, matched by shared clones.

The nucleotide sequence reads TGTGCCAGCAGCTCGACCGATAGTGGGGAAAAACTGTTTTTT. Protein translation: CASSSTDSGEKLFF. This receptor chain uses TRBV12-3 or TRBV12-4 and TRBJ1-4; the D gene assignment is ambiguous. V gives up 6 bases and J gives up 8 bases, and the segment between their germline ends measures 16 bases. Taken from cysteine to phenylalanine, the CDR3 has 14 residues. Only CDR3 DNA remains: 42 bases, in frame from the first base.